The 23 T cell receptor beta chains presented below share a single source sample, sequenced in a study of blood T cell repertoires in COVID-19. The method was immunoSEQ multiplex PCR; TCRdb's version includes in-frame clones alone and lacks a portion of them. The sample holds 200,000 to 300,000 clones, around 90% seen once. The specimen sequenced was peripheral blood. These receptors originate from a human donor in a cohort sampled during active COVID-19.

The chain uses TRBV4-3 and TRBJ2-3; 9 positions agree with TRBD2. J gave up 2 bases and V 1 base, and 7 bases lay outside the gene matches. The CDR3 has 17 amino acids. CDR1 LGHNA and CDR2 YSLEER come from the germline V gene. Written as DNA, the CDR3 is TGCGCCAGCAGCCAAGGCAATAGCGGGGGAATCACAGATACGCAGTATTTT. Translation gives CASSQGNSGGITDTQYF.

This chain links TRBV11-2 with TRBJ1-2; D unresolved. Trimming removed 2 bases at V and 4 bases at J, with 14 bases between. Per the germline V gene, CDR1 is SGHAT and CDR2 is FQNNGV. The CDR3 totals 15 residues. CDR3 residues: CASSLNHLALYGYTF. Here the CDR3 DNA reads TGTGCCAGCAGCTTAAACCATTTAGCCCTCTATGGCTACACCTTC.

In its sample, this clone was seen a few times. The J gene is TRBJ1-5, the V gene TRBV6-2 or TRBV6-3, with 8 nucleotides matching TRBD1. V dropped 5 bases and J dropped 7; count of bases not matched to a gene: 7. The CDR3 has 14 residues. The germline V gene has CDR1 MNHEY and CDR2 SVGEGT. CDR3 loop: CASSRDRGGQPQHF. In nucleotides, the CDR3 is TGTGCCAGCAGTCGCGACAGGGGTGGCCAGCCCCAGCATTTT.

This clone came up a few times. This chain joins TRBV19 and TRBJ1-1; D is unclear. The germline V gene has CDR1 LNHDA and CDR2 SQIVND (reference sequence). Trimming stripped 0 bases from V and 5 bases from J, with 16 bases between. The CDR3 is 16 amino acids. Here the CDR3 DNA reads TGTGCCAGTAGTATAGATCTAGCCCGTAGTAATACTGAAGCTTTCTTT. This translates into CASSIDLARSNTEAFF.

The CDR3 protein is CASSTPRTGLVSGYTF. CDR3 nucleotides: TGTGCCAGTAGTACCCCCCGGACAGGGTTGGTTTCTGGCTACACCTTC. V gene TRBV19 combines with J gene TRBJ1-2, with 8 bases fitting TRBD1. The germline V gene encodes CDR1 LNHDA and CDR2 SQIVND (reference sequence). The CDR3 spans 16 residues. J lost 7 bases, V lost 4 bases, and 14 bases had no gene match.

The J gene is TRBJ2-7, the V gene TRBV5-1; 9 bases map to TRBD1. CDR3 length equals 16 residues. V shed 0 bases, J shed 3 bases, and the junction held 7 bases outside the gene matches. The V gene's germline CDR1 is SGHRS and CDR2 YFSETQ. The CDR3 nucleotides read TGCGCCAGCAGCTTGGCGGCGGGACAGGGAGTCTACGAGCAGTACTTC. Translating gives CASSLAAGQGVYEQYF.

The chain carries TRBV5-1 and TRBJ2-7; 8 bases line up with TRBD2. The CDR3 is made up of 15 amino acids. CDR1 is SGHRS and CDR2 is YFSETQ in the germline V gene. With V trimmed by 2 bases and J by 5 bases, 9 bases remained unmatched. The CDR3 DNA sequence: TGCGCCAGCAGCTTAGCGGGAGTAAAGGTTCACGAGCAGTACTTC. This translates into CASSLAGVKVHEQYF.

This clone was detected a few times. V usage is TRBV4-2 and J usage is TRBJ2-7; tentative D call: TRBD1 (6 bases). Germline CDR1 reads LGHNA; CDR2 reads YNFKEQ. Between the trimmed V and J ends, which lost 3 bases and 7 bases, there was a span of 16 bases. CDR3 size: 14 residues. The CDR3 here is CASSHRDTTGEQYF. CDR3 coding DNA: TGTGCCAGCAGCCACCGGGACACAACGGGGGAGCAGTACTTC.

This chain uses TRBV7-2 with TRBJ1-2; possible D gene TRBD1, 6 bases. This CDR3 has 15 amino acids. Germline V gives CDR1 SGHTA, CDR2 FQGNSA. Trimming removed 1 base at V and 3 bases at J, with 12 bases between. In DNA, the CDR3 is TGTGCCAGCAGCTTAGTTACAGGGATGCACTATGGCTACACCTTC. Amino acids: CASSLVTGMHYGYTF.

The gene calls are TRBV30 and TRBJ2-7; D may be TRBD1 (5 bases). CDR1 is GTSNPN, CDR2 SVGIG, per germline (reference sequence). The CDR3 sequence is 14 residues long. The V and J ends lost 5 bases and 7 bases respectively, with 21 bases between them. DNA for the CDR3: TGTGCCTGGGGACCATCAGGGTTCCTAGGGGAGCAGTACTTC. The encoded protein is CAWGPSGFLGEQYF. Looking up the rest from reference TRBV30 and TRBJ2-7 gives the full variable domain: SQTIHQWPATLVQPVGSPLSLECTVEGTSNPNLYWYRQAAGRGLQLLFYSVGIGQISSEVPQNLSASRPQDRQFILSSKKLLLSDSGFYLCAWGPSGFLGEQYFGPGTRLTVT.

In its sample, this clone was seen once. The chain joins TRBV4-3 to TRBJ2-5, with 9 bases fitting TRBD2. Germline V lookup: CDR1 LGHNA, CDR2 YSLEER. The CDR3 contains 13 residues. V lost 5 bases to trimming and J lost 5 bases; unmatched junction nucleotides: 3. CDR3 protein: CASSAGGFETQYF. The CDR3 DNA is TGCGCCAGCAGCGCGGGGGGGTTTGAGACCCAGTACTTC.

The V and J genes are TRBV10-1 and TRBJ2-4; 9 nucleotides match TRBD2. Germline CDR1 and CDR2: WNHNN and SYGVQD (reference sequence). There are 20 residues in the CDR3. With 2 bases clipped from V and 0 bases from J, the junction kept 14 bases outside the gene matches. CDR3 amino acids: CASSEAASGKRILAKNIQYF. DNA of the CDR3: TGCGCCAGCAGTGAGGCGGCTAGCGGGAAAAGAATCCTAGCCAAAAACATTCAGTACTTC.

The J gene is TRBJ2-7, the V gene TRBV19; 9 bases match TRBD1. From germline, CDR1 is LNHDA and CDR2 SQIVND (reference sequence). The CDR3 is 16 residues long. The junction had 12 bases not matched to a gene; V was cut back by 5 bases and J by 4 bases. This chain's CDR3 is CASSLSPGQGLYEQYF. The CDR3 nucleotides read TGTGCCAGTAGTCTTTCTCCAGGACAGGGGCTTTACGAGCAGTACTTC.

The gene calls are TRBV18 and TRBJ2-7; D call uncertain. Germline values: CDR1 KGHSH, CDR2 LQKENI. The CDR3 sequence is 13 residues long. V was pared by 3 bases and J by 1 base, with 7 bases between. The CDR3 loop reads CASSPAQSYEQYF. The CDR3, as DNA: TGTGCCAGCTCACCCGCACAGTCCTACGAGCAGTACTTC.

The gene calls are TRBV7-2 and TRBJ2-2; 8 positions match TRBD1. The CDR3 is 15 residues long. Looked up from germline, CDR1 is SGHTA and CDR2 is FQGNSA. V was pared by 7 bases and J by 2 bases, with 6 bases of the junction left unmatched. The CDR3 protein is CASKTGTGNTGELFF. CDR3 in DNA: TGTGCCAGCAAAACAGGGACAGGAAACACCGGGGAGCTGTTTTTT.

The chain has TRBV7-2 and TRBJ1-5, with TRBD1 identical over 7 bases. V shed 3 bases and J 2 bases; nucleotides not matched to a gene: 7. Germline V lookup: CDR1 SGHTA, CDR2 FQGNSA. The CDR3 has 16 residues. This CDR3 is CASSLIGTGGNQPQHF. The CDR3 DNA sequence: TGTGCCAGCAGCTTGATAGGAACAGGGGGCAATCAGCCCCAGCATTTT.

The DNA of the CDR3 is TGTGCCAGCAGCTTAGTTTCATATAGCTCCTATAATTCACCCCTCCACTTT. Protein: CASSLVSYSSYNSPLHF. The rearrangement uses TRBV7-2 and TRBJ1-6, with unresolved D. The CDR3 totals 17 residues. V was trimmed by 1 base and J by 0 bases, leaving 10 bases between them. Germline V CDR1 and CDR2: SGHTA, FQGNSA.

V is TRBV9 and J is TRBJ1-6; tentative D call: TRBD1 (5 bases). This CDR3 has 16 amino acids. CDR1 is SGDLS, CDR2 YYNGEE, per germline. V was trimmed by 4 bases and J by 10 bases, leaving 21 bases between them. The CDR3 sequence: CASSPSYGQGLSPLHF. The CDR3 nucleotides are TGTGCCAGCAGCCCCAGTTATGGGCAGGGCCTATCACCCCTCCACTTT.

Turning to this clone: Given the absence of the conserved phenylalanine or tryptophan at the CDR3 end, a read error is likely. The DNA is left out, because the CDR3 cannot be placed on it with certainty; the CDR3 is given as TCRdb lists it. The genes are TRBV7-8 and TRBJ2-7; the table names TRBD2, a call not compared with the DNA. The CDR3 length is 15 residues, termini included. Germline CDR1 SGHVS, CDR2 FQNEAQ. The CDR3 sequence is CASSVGPQGTSGTLI.

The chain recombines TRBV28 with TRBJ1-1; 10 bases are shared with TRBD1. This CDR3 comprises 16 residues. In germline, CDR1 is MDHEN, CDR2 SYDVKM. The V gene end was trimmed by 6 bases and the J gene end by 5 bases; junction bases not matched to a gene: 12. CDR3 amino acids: CASRYGTGVGGTEAFF. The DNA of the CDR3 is TGTGCCAGCAGGTATGGGACAGGGGTTGGAGGGACTGAAGCTTTCTTT.

The CDR3 nucleotides read TGTGCCAGCAGCTCGGGACAGTCTGCGATTGACTCCTACGAGCAGTACTTC. This codes for CASSSGQSAIDSYEQYF. The J gene is TRBJ2-7, the V gene TRBV5-4; 7 bases are shared with TRBD1. CDR3 length: 17 residues. CDR1 is SGHNT and CDR2 is YYREEE in the germline V gene (reference sequence). The J segment lost 0 bases and the V segment lost 3 bases, leaving 12 bases of the junction unmatched.

This CDR3 reads CASSSTYGGRTSYEQYF. The CDR3 nucleotides are TGTGCCAGCAGCTCGACATACGGGGGGCGGACGTCCTACGAGCAGTACTTC. The J gene is TRBJ2-7, the V gene TRBV5-8, with D tentatively TRBD2 (7 bases). CDR3 size: 17 residues. Germline-derived CDR1 and CDR2 are SGHTS and YDEGEE. The ends were cut back, 3 bases at V and 1 base at J, with 20 bases in the middle.

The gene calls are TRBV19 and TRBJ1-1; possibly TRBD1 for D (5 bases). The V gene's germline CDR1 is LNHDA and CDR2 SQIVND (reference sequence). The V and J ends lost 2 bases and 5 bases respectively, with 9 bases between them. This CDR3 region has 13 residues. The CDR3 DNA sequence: TGTGCCAGTAGTATAACAGGTATAACTGAAGCTTTCTTT. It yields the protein CASSITGITEAFF.